The present TCR beta chain was sequenced within a study of blood T cell repertoires in COVID-19. Sequenced by immunoSEQ multiplex PCR; TCRdb stores in-frame clones only, minus some. The table includes around 230,000 clones, around four fifths detected once. Germline V gene sequence: CDR1 SGHRS, CDR2 YFSETQ. The CDR3 covers 14 residues. With V trimmed by 0 bases and J by 6 bases, 5 bases remained unmatched. The sequence came from a man between 35 and 55 years old who had recovered from COVID-19. What was sequenced was PBMCs or T cells enriched from blood (not recorded which). The V and J genes are TRBV5-1 and TRBJ1-1, with 7 bases lining up with TRBD1. The CDR3 protein is CASSLAQGEAEAFF. The CDR3 DNA follows: TGCGCCAGCAGCTTGGCCCAGGGGGAGGCTGAAGCTTTCTTT.